This T cell receptor beta chain derives from a study of PD-L1 blockade in urothelial cancer. V was clipped by 4 bases and J by 3 bases, with 20 bases between them. CDR1 SGHRS and CDR2 YFSETQ come from the germline V gene. This CDR3 is 18 amino acids long. The time point: pretreatment peripheral blood. A spike-in of synthetic TCR analog templates was added to each PCR. Clones were read by immunoSEQ multiplex PCR, and TCRdb kept only the in-frame ones, dropping some. The top ten clones hold roughly 0.99% of a sample with roughly 90,000 clones, about 90% of them seen once. This clone was seen a single time.

Specimen: PBMCs, collected around atezolizumab (anti-PD-L1) treatment. This chain connects TRBV5-1 to TRBJ2-6, with D perhaps matching TRBD2 (7 bases). The TCR comes from a woman of 80 years or more with urothelial cancer. The CDR3 here is CASSQDLGGAGGANVLTF. CDR3 coding DNA: TGCGCCAGCAGCCAGGACTTAGGGGGGGCCGGTGGGGCCAACGTCCTGACTTTC.